The clone carrying this TCR beta chain appeared a few times. The method was immunoSEQ multiplex PCR; TCRdb's version includes in-frame clones alone and lacks a portion of them. There are around 98,000 clones in the sample; 70% to 85% occur only once, and about 11% lies in the top ten. The data are from a study of blood T cell repertoires in COVID-19. The trim removed 3 bases at V and 5 bases at J, leaving 6 bases unmatched. CDR3 length equals 15 residues. Germline V CDR1 and CDR2: SGDLS, YYNGEE. Input material: peripheral blood. V gene TRBV9 combines with J gene TRBJ2-5, with 11 bases lining up with TRBD2. This receptor was taken from a man aged 65 to 79 with active or convalescent COVID-19. As DNA, the CDR3 is TGTGCCAGCAGCGCCGGGCTAGCGGGGGGTGAGACCCAGTACTTC. Amino acids: CASSAGLAGGETQYF.